The clone carrying this T cell receptor (beta chain) was counted ten times or more. Its cognate antigen is unknown. Germline assignment: CDR1 LNHNV and CDR2 YYDKDF (reference sequence). This CDR3 spans 16 amino acids. The V gene end was trimmed by 3 bases and the J gene end by 1 base; junction bases not matched to a gene: 7. This specimen belongs to a study of T cells in Graves' hyperthyroidism and ophthalmopathy. Study as a whole: Peripheral blood draws took place at initial diagnosis, ahead of any treatment. Study-level findings and limits: Stable hyperthyroidism was told apart from ophthalmopathy by a model built on 13 V-J features. Ophthalmopathy, as predicted by the model, came a median approximately 5.9 months after the prediction.

The CDR3 regions of TCR beta were amplified from RNA transcripts. The TCR CDR3 first-round RT-PCR relied on the HTBI primer set. One entry per CDR3 protein results from TCRdb running MiXCR on the multiplex PCR reads. The sample shows fewer than 750,000 distinct CDR3 sequences, about 14% of them seen only once. This sample holds PBMCs from 8 to 10 ml fresh peripheral blood. Specimen: blood. V gene TRBV15 combines with J gene TRBJ2-5, with 8 bases identical to TRBD2. The sequence came from a woman in her forties with Graves' ophthalmopathy. The CDR3 spells CATSRPGLEGQETQYF. In DNA, the CDR3 is TGTGCCACCAGCAGGCCGGGACTAGAGGGCCAAGAGACCCAGTACTTC.